The sequence of this TCR beta chain was determined in a study of T cells in Graves' hyperthyroidism and ophthalmopathy. For the study at large: Blood from the periphery was taken at initial diagnosis, before any treatment.

V gave up 2 bases and J gave up 1 base, with 5 bases separating them. The germline gives CDR1 MNHNS, CDR2 SASEGT. The CDR3 consists of 13 residues. The study's findings and limits: Separating ophthalmopathy from stable hyperthyroidism was achieved by a 13 V-J model. Before onset, ophthalmopathy was predicted by the model a median around 6.2 months earlier.

This clonotype showed up many times. The antigen is not known. PBMCs were collected from an approximately 9.3 ml volume of fresh peripheral blood. The CDR3 regions of TCR beta were amplified from RNA transcripts. In the first-round RT-PCR of the TCR CDR3, the HTBI primer set was used. TCRdb analysed the multiplex PCR reads with MiXCR anew, one entry per CDR3 protein. This sample yields 350,000 to 400,000 distinct CDR3 sequences, of which under 20% are seen a single time; 3.7% belongs to the top ten. This TCR came from a woman younger than 30 with Graves' hyperthyroidism. Sequencing input: blood. This chain connects TRBV6-1 to TRBJ2-5; no firm D call. Written as DNA, the CDR3 is TGTGCCAGCAGTGAAATCATCCAAGAGACCCAGTACTTC. Translated: CASSEIIQETQYF.